This paragraph reports one TCR beta chain. One entry per CDR3 protein, called by TCRdb with MiXCR from the RT-PCR reads. The table lists approximately 720,000 distinct CDR3 sequences, 11% to 15% of them singletons. The V and J ends lost 0 bases and 3 bases respectively, with 9 bases between them. Germline V gene data show CDR1 as DFQATT and CDR2 as SNEGSKA (reference sequence). This CDR3 contains 13 residues. Material for sequencing was memory CD4+ T cells from blood. The sequence derives from a female donor in good health, serving as a healthy control. V and J are TRBV20-1 and TRBJ2-7; D gene unclear. CDR3 residues: CSARDGTIYEQYF. The CDR3 coding sequence is TGCAGTGCTAGAGATGGCACGATCTACGAGCAGTACTTC.